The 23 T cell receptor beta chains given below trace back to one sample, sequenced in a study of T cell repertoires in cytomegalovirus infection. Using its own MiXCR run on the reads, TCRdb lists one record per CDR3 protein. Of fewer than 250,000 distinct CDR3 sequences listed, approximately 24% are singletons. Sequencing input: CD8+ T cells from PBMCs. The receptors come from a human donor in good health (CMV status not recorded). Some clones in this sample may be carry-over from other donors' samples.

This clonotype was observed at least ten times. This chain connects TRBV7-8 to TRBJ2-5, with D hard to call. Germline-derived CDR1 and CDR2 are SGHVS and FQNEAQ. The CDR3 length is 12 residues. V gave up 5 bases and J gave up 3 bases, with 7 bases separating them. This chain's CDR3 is CASSPIEETQYF. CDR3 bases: TGTGCCAGCAGCCCTATTGAAGAGACCCAGTACTTC.

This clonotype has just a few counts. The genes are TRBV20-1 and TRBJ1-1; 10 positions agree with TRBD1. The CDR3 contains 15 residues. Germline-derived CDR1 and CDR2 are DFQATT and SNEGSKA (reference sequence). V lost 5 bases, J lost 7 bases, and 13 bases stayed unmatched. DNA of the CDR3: TGCAGTGCTCGTAGAGACCGGACAGGGGGAAATGAAGCTTTCTTT. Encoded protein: CSARRDRTGGNEAFF.

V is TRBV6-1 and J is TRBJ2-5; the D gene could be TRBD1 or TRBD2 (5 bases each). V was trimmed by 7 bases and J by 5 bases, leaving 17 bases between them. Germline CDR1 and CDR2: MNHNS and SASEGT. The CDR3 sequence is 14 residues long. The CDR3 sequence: CASTFLGVRETQYF. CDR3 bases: TGTGCCAGCACCTTCCTGGGGGTACGGGAGACCCAGTACTTC.

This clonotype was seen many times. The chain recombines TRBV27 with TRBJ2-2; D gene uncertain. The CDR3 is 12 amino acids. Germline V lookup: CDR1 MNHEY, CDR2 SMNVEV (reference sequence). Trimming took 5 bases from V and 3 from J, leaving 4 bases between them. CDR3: CASSPYTGELFF. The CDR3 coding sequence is TGTGCCAGCAGTCCATACACCGGGGAGCTGTTTTTT.

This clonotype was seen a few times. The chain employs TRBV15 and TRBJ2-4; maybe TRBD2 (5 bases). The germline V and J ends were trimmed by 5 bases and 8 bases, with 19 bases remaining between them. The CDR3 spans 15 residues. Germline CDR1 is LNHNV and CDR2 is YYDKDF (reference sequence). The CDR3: CATSATGVGVDIQYF. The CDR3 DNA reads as TGTGCCACCAGCGCGACCGGGGTGGGCGTCGACATTCAGTACTTC. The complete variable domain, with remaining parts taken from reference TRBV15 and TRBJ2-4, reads DAMVIQNPRYQVTQFGKPVTLSCSQTLNHNVMYWYQQKSSQAPKLLFHYYDKDFNNEADTPDNFQSRRPNTSFCFLDIRSPGLGDTAMYLCATSATGVGVDIQYFGAGTRLSVL.

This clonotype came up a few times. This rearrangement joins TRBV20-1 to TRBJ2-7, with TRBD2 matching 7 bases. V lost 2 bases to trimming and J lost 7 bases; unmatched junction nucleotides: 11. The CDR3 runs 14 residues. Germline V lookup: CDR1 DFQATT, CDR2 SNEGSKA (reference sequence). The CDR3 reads CSARPGGREGEQYF. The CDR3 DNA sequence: TGCAGTGCTAGACCCGGGGGGAGAGAGGGGGAGCAGTACTTC.

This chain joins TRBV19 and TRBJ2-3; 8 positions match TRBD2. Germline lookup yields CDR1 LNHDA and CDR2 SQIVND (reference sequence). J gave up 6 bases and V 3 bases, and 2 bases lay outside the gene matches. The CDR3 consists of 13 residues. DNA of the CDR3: TGTGCCAGTAGTATTAGCGGGGAGGATACGCAGTATTTT. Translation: CASSISGEDTQYF.

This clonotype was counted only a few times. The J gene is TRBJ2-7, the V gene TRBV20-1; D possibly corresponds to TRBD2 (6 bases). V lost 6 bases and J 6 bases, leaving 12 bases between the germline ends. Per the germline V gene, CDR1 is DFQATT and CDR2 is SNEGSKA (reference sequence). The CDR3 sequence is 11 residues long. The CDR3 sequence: CSAYGGLEQYF. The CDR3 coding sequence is TGCAGTGCGTACGGGGGTCTCGAGCAGTACTTC.

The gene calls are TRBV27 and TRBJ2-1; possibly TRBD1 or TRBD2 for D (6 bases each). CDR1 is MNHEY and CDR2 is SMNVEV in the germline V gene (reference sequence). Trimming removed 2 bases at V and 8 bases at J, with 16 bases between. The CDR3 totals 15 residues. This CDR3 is CASSLRGAPPHEQFF. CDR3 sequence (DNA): TGTGCCAGCAGTTTAAGGGGGGCTCCACCCCATGAGCAGTTCTTC.

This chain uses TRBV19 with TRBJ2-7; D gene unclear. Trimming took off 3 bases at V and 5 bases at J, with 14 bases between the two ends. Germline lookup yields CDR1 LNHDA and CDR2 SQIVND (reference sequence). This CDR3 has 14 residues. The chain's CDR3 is CASSMVLIGHEQYF. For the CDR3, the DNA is TGTGCCAGTAGTATGGTTCTTATCGGCCACGAGCAGTACTTC.

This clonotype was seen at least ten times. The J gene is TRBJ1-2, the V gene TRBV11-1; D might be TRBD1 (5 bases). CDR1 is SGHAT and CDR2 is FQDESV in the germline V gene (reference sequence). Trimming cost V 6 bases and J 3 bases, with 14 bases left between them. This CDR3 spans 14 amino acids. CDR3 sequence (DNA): TGTGCCAGCAGTAATACCGGGACGGACTATGGCTACACCTTC. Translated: CASSNTGTDYGYTF.

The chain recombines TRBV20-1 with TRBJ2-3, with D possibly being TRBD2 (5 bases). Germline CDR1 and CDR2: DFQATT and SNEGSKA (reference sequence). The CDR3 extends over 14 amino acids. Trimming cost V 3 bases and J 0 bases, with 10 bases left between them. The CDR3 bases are TGCAGTGCTAGGAGAGCGGATAGCACAGATACGCAGTATTTT. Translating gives CSARRADSTDTQYF.

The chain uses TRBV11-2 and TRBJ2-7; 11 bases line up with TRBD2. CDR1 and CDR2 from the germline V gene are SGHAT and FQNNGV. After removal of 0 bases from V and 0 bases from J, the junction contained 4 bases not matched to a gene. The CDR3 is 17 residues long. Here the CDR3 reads CASSLELAGVNSYEQYF. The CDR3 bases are TGTGCCAGCAGCTTAGAACTAGCGGGGGTCAACTCCTACGAGCAGTACTTC.

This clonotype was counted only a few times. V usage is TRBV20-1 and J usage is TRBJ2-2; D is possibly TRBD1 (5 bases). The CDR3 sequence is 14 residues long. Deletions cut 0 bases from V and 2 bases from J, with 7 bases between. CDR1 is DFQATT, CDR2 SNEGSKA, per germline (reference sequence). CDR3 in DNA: TGCAGTGCTAGAGACAGGGTCAACACCGGGGAGCTGTTTTTT. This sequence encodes CSARDRVNTGELFF.

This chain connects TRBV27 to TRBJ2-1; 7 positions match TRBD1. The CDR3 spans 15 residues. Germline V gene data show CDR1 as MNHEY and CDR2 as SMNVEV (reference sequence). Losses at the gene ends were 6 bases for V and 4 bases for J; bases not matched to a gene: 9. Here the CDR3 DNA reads TGTGCCAGCAGCCGGGACAGATCAAATTACAATGAGCAGTTCTTC. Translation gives CASSRDRSNYNEQFF.

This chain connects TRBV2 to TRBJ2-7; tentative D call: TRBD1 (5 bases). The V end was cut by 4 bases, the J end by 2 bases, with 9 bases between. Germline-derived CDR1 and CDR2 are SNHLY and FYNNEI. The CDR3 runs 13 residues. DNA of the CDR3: TGTGCCAGCAGTGTTCGACAGACCTACGAGCAGTACTTC. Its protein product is CASSVRQTYEQYF.

Here the CDR3 reads CASSLGPGGQTEAFF. The CDR3, as DNA: TGTGCCAGCAGTTTAGGTCCAGGGGGCCAGACTGAAGCTTTCTTT. The rearrangement links TRBV28 to TRBJ1-1; 8 bases align to TRBD1. V was pared by 2 bases and J by 5 bases, with 7 bases of the junction left unmatched. Germline V lookup: CDR1 MDHEN, CDR2 SYDVKM. The CDR3 consists of 15 residues.

In nucleotides, the CDR3 is TGTGCCAGCAGCTCGGACGGGTTCTACGAGCAGTACTTC. Its translation is CASSSDGFYEQYF. This chain joins TRBV7-6 and TRBJ2-7; D gene ambiguous. V lost 4 bases and J 3 bases, leaving 10 bases between the germline ends. CDR1 SGHVS and CDR2 FNYEAQ come from the germline V gene. CDR3 length: 13 amino acids.

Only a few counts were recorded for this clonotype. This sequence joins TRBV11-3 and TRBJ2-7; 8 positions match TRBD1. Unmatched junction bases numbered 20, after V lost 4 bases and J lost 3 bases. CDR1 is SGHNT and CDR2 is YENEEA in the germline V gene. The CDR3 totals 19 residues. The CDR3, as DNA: TGTGCCAGCAGCTCAAGCTTGGAGATGCCGGGACAGGAGGACTACGAGCAGTACTTC. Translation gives CASSSSLEMPGQEDYEQYF.

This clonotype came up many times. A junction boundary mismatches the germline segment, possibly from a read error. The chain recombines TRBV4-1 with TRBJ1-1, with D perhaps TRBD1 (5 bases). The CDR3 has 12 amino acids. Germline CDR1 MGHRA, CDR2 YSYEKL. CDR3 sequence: CASRAGNTEAFF. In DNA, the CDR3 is TGTGCCAGCAGGGCGGGGAACACTGAAGCTTTCTTT.

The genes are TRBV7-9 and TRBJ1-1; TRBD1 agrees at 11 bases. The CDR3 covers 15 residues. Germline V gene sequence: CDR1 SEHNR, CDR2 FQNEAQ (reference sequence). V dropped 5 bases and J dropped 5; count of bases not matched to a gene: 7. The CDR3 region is CASSLDRGLWTEAFF. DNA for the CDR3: TGTGCCAGCAGCCTGGACAGGGGGCTATGGACTGAAGCTTTCTTT.

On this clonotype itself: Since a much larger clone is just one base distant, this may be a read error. Written as DNA, the CDR3 is TGTGCCAGCAGCTTACTTTCGCACAATCAGCCCCAGCATTTT. Its protein product is CASSLLSHNQPQHF. This rearrangement joins TRBV7-2 to TRBJ1-5; D is unclear. This CDR3 is 14 amino acids long. Germline CDR1 and CDR2: SGHTA and FQGNSA. The V end lost 2 bases, the J end lost 3 bases, and 8 bases lay between the germline ends.

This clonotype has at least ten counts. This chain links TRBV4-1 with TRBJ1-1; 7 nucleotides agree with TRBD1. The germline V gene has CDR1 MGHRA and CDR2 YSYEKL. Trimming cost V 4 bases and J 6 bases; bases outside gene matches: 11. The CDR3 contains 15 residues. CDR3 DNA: TGCGCCAGCAGCCTAGAGGGGGCAGCGAATTCTGAAGCTTTCTTT. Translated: CASSLEGAANSEAFF.